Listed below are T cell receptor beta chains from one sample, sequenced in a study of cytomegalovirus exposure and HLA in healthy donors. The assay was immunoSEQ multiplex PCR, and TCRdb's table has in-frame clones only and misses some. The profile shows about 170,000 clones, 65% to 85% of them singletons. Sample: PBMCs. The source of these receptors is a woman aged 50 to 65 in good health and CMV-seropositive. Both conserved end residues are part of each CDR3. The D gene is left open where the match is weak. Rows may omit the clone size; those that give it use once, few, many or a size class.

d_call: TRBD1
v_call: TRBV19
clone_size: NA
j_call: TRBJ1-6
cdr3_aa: CASSYLLPGQGNSPLHF

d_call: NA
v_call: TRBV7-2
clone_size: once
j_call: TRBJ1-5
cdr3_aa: CASSPYGEPQHF

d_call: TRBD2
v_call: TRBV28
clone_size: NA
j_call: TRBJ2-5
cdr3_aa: CASSSGTSGREETQYF

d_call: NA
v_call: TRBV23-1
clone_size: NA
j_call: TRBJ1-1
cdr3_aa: CASSPFSGGTEAFF

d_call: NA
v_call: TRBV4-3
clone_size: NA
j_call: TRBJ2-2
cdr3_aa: CASRWGANTGELFF

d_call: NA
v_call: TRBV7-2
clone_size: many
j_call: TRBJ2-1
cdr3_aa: CASSFPAGGLIGGQFF

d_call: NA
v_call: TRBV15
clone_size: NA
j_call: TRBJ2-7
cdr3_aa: CATSRGAAIAYEQYF

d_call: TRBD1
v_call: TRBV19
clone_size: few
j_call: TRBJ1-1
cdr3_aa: CASSIVTGGGTEAFF

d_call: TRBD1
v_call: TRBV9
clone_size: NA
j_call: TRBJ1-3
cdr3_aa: CASSVGQGVSGNTIYF

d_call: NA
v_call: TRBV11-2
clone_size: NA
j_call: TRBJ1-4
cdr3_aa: CASSFGSEKLFF

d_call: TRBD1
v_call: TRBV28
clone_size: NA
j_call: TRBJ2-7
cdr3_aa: CASSLAGTGDYEQYF

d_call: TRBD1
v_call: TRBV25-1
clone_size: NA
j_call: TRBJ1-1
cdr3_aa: CASTQTGTGNTEAFF

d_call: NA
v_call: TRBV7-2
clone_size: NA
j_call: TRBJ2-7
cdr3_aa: CASSPGTHSYEQYF

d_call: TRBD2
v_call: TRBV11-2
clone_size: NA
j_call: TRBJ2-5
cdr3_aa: CASSLEGAGGGADF

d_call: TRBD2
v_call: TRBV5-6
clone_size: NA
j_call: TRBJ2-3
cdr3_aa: CASSGLAGGYTDTQYF

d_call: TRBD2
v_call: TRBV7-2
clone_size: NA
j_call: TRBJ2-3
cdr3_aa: CASSLAAGETDTQYF

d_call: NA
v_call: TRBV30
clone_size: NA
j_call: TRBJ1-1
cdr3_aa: CAWKGDGDTEAFF

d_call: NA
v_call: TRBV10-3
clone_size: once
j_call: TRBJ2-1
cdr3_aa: CATGGGRNYNEQFF

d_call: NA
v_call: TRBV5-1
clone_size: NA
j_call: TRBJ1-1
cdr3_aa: CASSLGEGLNTEAFF

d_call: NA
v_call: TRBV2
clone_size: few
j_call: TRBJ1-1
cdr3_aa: CASSLKQEAFF

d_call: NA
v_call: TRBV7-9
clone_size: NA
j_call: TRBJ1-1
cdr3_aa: CASSLGQAIVVSTEAFF

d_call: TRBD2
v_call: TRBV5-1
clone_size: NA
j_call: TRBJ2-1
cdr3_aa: CASSPGGLAVLYNEQFF

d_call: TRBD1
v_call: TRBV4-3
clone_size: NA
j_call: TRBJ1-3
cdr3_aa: CASSQDYGQGRNTIYF

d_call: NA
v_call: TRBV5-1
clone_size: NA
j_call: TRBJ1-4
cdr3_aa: CASSMAPRGQRNEKLFF

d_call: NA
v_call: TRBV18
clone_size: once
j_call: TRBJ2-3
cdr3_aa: CASSPADTQYF

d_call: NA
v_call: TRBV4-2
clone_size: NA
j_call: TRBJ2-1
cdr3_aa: CASSQDGLGREQFF

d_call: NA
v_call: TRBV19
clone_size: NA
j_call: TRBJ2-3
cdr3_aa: CASSQQRSTDTQYF

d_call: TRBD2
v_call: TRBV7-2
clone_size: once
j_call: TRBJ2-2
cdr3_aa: CASSQDRAGVPTGELFF

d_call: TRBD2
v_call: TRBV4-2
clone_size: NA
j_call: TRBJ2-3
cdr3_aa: CASSLPLPGLAGHASTDTQYF

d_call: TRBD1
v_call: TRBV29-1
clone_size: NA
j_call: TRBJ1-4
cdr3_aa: CSVELGGQVPIF

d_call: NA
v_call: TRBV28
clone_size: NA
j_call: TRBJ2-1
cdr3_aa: CASSFAGSSYNEQFF

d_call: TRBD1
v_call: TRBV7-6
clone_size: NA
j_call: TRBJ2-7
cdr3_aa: CASSSGTGKSYEQYF

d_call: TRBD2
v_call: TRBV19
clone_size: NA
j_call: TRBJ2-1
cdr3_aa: CASSMLAGGGPYNEQFF

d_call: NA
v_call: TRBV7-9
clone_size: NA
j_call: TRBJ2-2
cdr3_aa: CASSGQPTGELFF

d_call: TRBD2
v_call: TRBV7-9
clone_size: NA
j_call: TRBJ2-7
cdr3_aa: CSSSSEGLVNEQYF

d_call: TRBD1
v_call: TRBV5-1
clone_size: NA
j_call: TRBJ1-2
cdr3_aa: CASSPEIITTGQGSGTF

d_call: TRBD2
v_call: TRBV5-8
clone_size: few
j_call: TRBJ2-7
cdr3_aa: CASILAEEQYF

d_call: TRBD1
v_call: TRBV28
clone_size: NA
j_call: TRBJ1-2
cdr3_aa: CASRQGTYGYTF

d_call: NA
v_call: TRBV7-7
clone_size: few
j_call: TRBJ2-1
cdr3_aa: CASSPGLSSGNEQFF

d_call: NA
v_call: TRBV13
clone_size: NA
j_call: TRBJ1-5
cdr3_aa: CASSLVGNQPQHF

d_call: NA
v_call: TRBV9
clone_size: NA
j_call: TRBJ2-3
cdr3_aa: CASSRNPGGGGDTQYF

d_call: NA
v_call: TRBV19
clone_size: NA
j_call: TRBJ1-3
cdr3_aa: CASSPTRLSSGNTIYF

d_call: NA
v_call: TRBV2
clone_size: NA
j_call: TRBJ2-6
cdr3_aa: CASNKGGGAGANVLTF

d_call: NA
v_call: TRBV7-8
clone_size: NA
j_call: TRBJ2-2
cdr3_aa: CASSPGGFDTGELFF

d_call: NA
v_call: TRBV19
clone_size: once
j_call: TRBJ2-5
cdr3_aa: CASSIAGDRGETQYF

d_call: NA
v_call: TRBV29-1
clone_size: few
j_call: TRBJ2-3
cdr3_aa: CSVAMSTDTQYF

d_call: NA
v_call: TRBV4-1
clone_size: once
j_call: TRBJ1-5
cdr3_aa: CASSQDGQASEPQHF

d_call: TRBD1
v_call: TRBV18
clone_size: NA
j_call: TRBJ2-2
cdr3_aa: CASSPGQGVTAGELFF

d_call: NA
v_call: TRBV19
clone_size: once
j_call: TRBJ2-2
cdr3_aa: CASSISLTTHTGELFF

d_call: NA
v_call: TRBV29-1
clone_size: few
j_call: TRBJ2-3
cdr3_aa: CSVALALGADTQYF

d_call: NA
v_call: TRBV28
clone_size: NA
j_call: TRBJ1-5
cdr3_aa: CASSLQTVMDQPQHF

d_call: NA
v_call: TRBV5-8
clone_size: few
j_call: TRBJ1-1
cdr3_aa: CASSLRTLGTEAFF

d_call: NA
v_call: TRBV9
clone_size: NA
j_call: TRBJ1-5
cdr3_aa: CASSVGRVGNQPQHF

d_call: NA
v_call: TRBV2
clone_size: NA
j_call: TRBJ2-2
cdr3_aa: CASRRQEGAGELFF